Described below is a single T cell receptor beta chain sequence and its context. The antigen remains undetermined. Repertoires were generated with immunoSEQ multiplex PCR, while TCRdb's copy carries only in-frame clones and drops some. The top ten clones hold under 2% of a sample with roughly 2.1 million clones, approximately 94% of them seen once. The source of the sample is a study of shared clonotypes between healthy human individuals. About the research overall: Per-donor plates numbered three CD4 naive, three CD4 memory, two CD8 naive and one CD8 memory.

The naive CD8 population came from CD45RO-negative cells selected for CCR7, without terminally differentiated effector memory CD45RA+ cells. Broader study findings: Represented genetic and exposure-history diversity was restricted by having few donors.

The V end was cut by 1 base, the J end by 0 bases, with 8 bases between. Looked up from germline, CDR1 is SGHRS and CDR2 is YFSETQ. CDR3 size: 14 residues. The V gene is TRBV5-1, the J gene TRBJ2-7; D remains unclear. The receptor comes from a man aged 18 to 29 in good health. Some clones in this sample may be carry-over from other donors' samples. Sequencing was done on a sample of naive CD8+ T cells from PBMCs. The CDR3 loop is CASSLFTGSYEQYF. CDR3 coding DNA: TGCGCCAGCAGCTTGTTTACTGGCTCCTACGAGCAGTACTTC.